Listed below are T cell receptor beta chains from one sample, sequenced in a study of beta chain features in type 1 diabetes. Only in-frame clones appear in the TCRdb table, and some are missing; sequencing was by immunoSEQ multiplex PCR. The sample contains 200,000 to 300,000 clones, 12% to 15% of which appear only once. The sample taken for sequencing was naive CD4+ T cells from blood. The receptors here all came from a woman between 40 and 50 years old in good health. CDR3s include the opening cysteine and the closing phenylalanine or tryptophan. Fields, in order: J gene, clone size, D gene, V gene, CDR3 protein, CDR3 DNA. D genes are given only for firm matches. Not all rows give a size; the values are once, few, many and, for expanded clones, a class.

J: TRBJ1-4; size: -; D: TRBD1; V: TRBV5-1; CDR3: CASSLGTGGGGEKLFF; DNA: TGCGCCAGCAGCTTGGGAACAGGGGGCGGGGGTGAAAAACTGTTTTTT
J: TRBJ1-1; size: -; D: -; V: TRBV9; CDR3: CASSVARGSNTEAFF; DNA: TGTGCCAGCAGCGTAGCTCGAGGATCGAACACTGAAGCTTTCTTT
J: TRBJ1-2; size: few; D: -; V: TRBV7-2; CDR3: CASRTTGYYGYTF; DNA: TGTGCCAGCAGAACTACAGGGTACTATGGCTACACCTTC
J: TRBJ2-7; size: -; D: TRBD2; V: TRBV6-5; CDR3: CASSFTPVAGGLEQYF; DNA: TGTGCCAGCAGTTTTACCCCGGTAGCGGGGGGTCTCGAGCAGTACTTC
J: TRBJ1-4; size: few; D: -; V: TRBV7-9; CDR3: CASSSSAGMREKLFF; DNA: TGTGCCAGCAGCTCCAGCGCAGGGATGCGTGAAAAACTGTTTTTT
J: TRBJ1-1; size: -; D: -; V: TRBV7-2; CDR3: CASSLVLGTSMNTEAFF; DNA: TGTGCCAGCAGCTTAGTTCTCGGGACTTCAATGAACACTGAAGCTTTCTTT
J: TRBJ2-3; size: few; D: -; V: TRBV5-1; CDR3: CASSLGPETGTTDTQYF; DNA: TGCGCCAGCAGCTTGGGCCCCGAAACGGGGACTACAGATACGCAGTATTTT
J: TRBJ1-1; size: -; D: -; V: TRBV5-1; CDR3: CASSLLTVNTEAFF; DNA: TGCGCCAGCAGCTTGTTGACAGTGAACACTGAAGCTTTCTTT
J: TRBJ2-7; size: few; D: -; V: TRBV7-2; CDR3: CASSLAGLDYGEQYF; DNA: TGTGCCAGCAGCCTGGCCGGACTGGATTATGGCGAGCAGTACTTC
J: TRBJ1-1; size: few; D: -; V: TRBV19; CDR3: CASSIDGIPVATEAFF; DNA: TGTGCCAGTAGTATAGATGGCATACCTGTGGCCACTGAAGCTTTCTTT
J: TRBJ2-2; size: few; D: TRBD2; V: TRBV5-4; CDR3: CASSELAGRNTGELFF; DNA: TGTGCCAGCAGCGAACTAGCGGGGCGGAACACCGGGGAGCTGTTTTTT
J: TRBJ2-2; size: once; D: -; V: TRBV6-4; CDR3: CATSGQLPGELFF; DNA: TGTGCCACCTCGGGACAACTGCCCGGGGAGCTGTTTTTT
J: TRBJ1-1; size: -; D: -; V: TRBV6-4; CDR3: CASSDGGSEAFF; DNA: TGTGCCAGCAGTGACGGAGGCTCTGAAGCTTTCTTT
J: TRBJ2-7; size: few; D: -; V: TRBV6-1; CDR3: CASRVRGGASYEQYF; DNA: TGTGCCAGCAGGGTTAGGGGGGGCGCATCCTACGAGCAGTACTTC
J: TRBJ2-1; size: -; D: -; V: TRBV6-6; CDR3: CASSARGGALGNEQFF; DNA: TGTGCCAGCAGTGCCCGAGGGGGGGCCCTTGGGAATGAGCAGTTCTTC